The 22 T cell receptor beta chains presented below share a single source sample, sequenced in a study of brain metastases from non-small cell lung cancer. Assay: immunoSEQ multiplex PCR; the TCRdb copy retains only in-frame clones and omits some. The sample yields about 2,500 clones, roughly 86% seen once. Sequenced: tumor-adjacent normal tissue. The receptors come from a donor at least 40 years old with non-small cell lung cancer.

The chain carries TRBV20-1 and TRBJ1-4; D perhaps matches TRBD1 (5 bases). The length of the CDR3 is 10 residues. The V end lost 6 bases, the J end lost 14 bases, and 13 bases lay between the germline ends. CDR1 and CDR2 from the germline V gene are DFQATT and SNEGSKA (reference sequence). The DNA of the CDR3 is TGCAGTGCGAGACAGACTGACCTGTTTTTT. Translated: CSARQTDLFF.

The rearrangement joins TRBV6-2 or TRBV6-3 to TRBJ1-2, with D perhaps TRBD1 (6 bases). The germline V and J ends were trimmed by 5 bases and 4 bases, with 14 bases remaining between them. Germline loops: CDR1 MNHEY, CDR2 SVGEGT. This CDR3 spans 14 amino acids. CDR3: CASSPYGQSYGYTF. Written as DNA, the CDR3 is TGTGCCAGCAGTCCCTACGGACAGTCCTATGGCTACACCTTC.

The chain recombines TRBV5-4 with TRBJ1-2, with 9 nucleotides matching TRBD1. After removal of 5 bases from V and 8 bases from J, the junction contained 13 bases not matched to a gene. This CDR3 spans 15 amino acids. Per the germline V gene, CDR1 is SGHNT and CDR2 is YYREEE (reference sequence). The CDR3 here is CASSFAGTGRKGYTF. The CDR3 nucleotides are TGTGCCAGCAGTTTCGCCGGGACAGGGAGAAAGGGCTACACCTTC.

The chain has TRBV5-1 and TRBJ2-7; the D is unclear. The CDR3 has 14 amino acids. Trimming removed 1 base at V and 0 bases at J, with 8 bases between. Germline-derived CDR1 and CDR2 are SGHRS and YFSETQ. CDR3 in DNA: TGCGCCAGCAGCTTGAAAGGTGGCTCCTACGAGCAGTACGTC. Translation gives CASSLKGGSYEQYV.

J is TRBJ2-3 and V is TRBV4-2; 8 bases line up with TRBD2. With 4 bases clipped from V and 6 bases from J, the junction kept 6 bases outside the gene matches. Germline V gene lookup returns CDR1 LGHNA and CDR2 YNFKEQ. This CDR3 comprises 14 residues. The CDR3 here is CASSLGTRRDTQYF. The CDR3 bases are TGTGCCAGCAGCCTTGGGACTAGGCGCGATACGCAGTATTTT.

The gene calls are TRBV4-3 and TRBJ2-7, with 11 bases matching TRBD2. CDR1 is LGHNA and CDR2 is YSLEER in the germline V gene. V shed 6 bases and J 4 bases; nucleotides not matched to a gene: 5. The CDR3 contains 14 residues. The CDR3 here is CASSRGLADYEQYF. The CDR3 region has the DNA TGCGCCAGCAGTAGGGGACTAGCGGATTACGAGCAGTACTTC.

The V call is TRBV29-1, the J call TRBJ1-1; D is uncertain. V lost 1 base and J 7 bases, leaving 10 bases between the germline ends. There are 12 residues in the CDR3. Germline V gene lookup returns CDR1 SQVTM and CDR2 ANQGSEA. In DNA, the CDR3 is TGCAGCGTTGAAGGGTTTGCCTTTGAAGCTTTCTTT. Translated: CSVEGFAFEAFF.

This chain connects TRBV4-3 to TRBJ2-7, with D hard to call. CDR3 size: 14 residues. Trimming removed 3 bases at V and 3 bases at J, with 12 bases between. The V gene's germline CDR1 is LGHNA and CDR2 YSLEER. The CDR3 bases are TGCGCCAGCAGCCATGGGGTCCCCAGCTACGAGCAGTACTTC. Its protein is CASSHGVPSYEQYF.

The rearrangement uses TRBV5-1 and TRBJ2-5, with 7 bases lining up with TRBD1. V lost 1 base to trimming and J lost 4 bases; unmatched junction nucleotides: 10. This CDR3 contains 16 residues. The germline CDR1 and CDR2 sequences are SGHRS and YFSETQ. DNA of the CDR3: TGCGCCAGCAGCTTGAGGGACAGAACCGCCGGAGAGACCCAGTACTTC. This encodes CASSLRDRTAGETQYF.

This rearrangement joins TRBV29-1 to TRBJ2-3, with 8 bases identical to TRBD2. J gave up 5 bases and V 5 bases, and 12 bases lay outside the gene matches. The germline CDR1 and CDR2 sequences are SQVTM and ANQGSEA. The CDR3 is 15 residues long. CDR3 protein: CSVTRGGLSGDTQYF. The CDR3 nucleotides are TGCAGCGTTACCCGGGGGGGCCTGTCAGGAGATACGCAGTATTTT.

About this clone itself: The sample has other DNA sequences that encode this CDR3 too. The gene calls are TRBV14 and TRBJ1-4; D is perhaps TRBD1 (5 bases). The CDR3 has 12 residues. The germline gives CDR1 SGHDN, CDR2 FVKESK. V was clipped by 4 bases and J by 13 bases, with 13 bases between them. The CDR3 bases are TGTGCCAGCAGCCTGGCAGGGATCGGACTGTTTTTT. Residues: CASSLAGIGLFF.

The V and J genes are TRBV11-2 and TRBJ1-6; the match to TRBD1 covers 8 bases. The CDR3 length is 17 residues. The ends lost 5 bases at V and 5 bases at J; junction bases unmatched: 11. The germline V gene encodes CDR1 SGHAT and CDR2 FQNNGV. CDR3 sequence reads: CASSPYLRQGHNSPLHF. The CDR3 region has the DNA TGTGCCAGCAGCCCTTACCTCCGACAGGGGCATAATTCACCCCTCCACTTT.

This chain joins TRBV3-1 (or the pseudogene TRBV3-2) and TRBJ1-1, with D possibly matching TRBD1 (6 bases). V lost 2 bases and J lost 3, with 13 bases in between. CDR1 is LGHDT and CDR2 is YNNKEL in the germline V gene (reference sequence). The CDR3 has 15 amino acids. For the CDR3, the DNA is TGTGCCAGCAGCCAACGGGGGGCGAGGGACACTGAAGCTTTCTTT. Translated: CASSQRGARDTEAFF.

The chain employs TRBV4-1 and TRBJ2-2, with D unresolved. The V gene lost 4 bases and the J gene lost 7 bases, with 7 bases spanning the gap. There are 12 residues in the CDR3. Germline V gives CDR1 MGHRA, CDR2 YSYEKL. The CDR3 here is CASSPHVGELFF. The CDR3 region has the DNA TGCGCCAGCAGCCCTCATGTCGGGGAGCTGTTTTTT.

In the case of this clone: One junction end does not reproduce the germline sequence, and a read error may be involved. This specimen includes other DNA sequences encoding the same CDR3. This chain connects TRBV6-1 to TRBJ2-7, with no clear D. The germline CDR1 and CDR2 sequences are MNHNS and SASEGT. There are 15 residues in the CDR3. The CDR3 region is CASSEFLTSSYEQYF. CDR3 DNA sequence: TGTGCCAGTAGTGAATTCCTAACCTCATCCTACGAGCAGTACTTC.

J is TRBJ1-1 and V is TRBV3-1 (or the pseudogene TRBV3-2); 8 nucleotides match TRBD1. This CDR3 spans 15 amino acids. Trimming at V came to 5 bases and at J to 3 bases, leaving 8 bases not matched to a gene. Germline CDR1 LGHDT, CDR2 YNNKEL (reference sequence). The CDR3 protein is CASSYRQGQDTEAFF. The CDR3 DNA reads as TGTGCCAGCAGCTACAGACAGGGACAGGACACTGAAGCTTTCTTT.

This rearrangement joins TRBV10-3 to TRBJ2-7; TRBD1 matches at 7 bases. V was clipped by 5 bases and J by 4 bases; unmatched bases: 5. This CDR3 region has 13 residues. Germline V CDR1 and CDR2: ENHRY, SYGVKD. CDR3 in amino acids: CAISKGQHYEQYV. Here the CDR3 DNA reads TGTGCCATCAGTAAGGGACAGCATTACGAGCAGTACGTC.

The chain joins TRBV3-1 (or the pseudogene TRBV3-2) to TRBJ1-2; the D gene is possibly TRBD1 (6 bases). Germline V CDR1 and CDR2: LGHDT, YNNKEL (reference sequence). Trimming shortened V by 3 bases and J by 8 bases, and 10 bases separated the two germline ends. The CDR3 contains 12 residues. Here the CDR3 reads CASSQDSRGYTF. The CDR3 DNA reads as TGTGCCAGCAGCCAGGACAGTCGCGGCTACACCTTC.

The CDR3 is CASSQSTGTEAFF. CDR3 nucleotides: TGTGCCAGCTCACAGAGCACCGGGACAGAAGCTTTCTTT. V and J are TRBV18 and TRBJ1-1; perhaps TRBD1 as D (6 bases). Germline CDR1 is KGHSH and CDR2 is LQKENI. The ends were cut back, 4 bases at V and 8 bases at J, with 14 bases in the middle. The CDR3 is 13 residues long. The complete variable domain, with remaining parts taken from reference TRBV18 and TRBJ1-1, reads NAGVMQNPRHLVRRRGQEARLRCSPMKGHSHVYWYRQLPEEGLKFMVYLQKENIIDESGMPKERFSAEFPKEGPSILRIQQVVRGDSAAYFCASSQSTGTEAFFGQGTRLTVV.

As regards this clone: The junction departs from the called germline gene at one end, perhaps through a read error. The gene calls are TRBV6-2 or TRBV6-3 and TRBJ2-1; D uncertain. The CDR3 spans 14 residues. Germline CDR1 MNHEY, CDR2 SVGEGT. CDR3 sequence reads: CASSQQSGFNEQFF. Here the CDR3 DNA reads TGTGCTAGCAGCCAACAGTCCGGTTTCAATGAGCAGTTCTTC.

This chain uses TRBV29-1 with TRBJ2-5; a weak D match, TRBD1 (6 bases). V was clipped by 6 bases and J by 5 bases, with 13 bases between them. Germline V gene lookup returns CDR1 SQVTM and CDR2 ANQGSEA. This CDR3 has 12 residues. Written as DNA, the CDR3 is TGCAGCGTGGGGACATTCTCTGAGACCCAGTACTTC. This encodes CSVGTFSETQYF.

The gene calls are TRBV7-2 and TRBJ2-2; 8 bases match TRBD2. V was pared by 3 bases and J by 5 bases, with 8 bases of the junction left unmatched. The CDR3 spans 16 residues. Germline loops: CDR1 SGHTA, CDR2 FQGNSA. In DNA, the CDR3 is TGTGCCAGCAGCTTCACCGGGGGGGCCGGGACCGGGGAGCTGTTTTTT. Protein product: CASSFTGGAGTGELFF.